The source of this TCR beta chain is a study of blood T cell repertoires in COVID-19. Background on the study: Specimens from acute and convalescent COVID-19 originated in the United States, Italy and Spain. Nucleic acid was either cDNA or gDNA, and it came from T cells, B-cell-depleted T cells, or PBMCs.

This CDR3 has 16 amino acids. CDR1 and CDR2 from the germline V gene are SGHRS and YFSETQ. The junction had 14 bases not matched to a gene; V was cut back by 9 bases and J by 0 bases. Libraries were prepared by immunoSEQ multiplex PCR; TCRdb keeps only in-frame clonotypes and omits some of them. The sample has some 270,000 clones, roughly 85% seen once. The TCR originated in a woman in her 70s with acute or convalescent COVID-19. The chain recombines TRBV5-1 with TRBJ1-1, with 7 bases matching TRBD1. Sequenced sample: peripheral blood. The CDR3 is CATAKGAGGMNTEAFF. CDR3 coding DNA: TGCGCCACCGCAAAGGGGGCCGGGGGTATGAACACTGAAGCTTTCTTT.